A selection of T cell receptor beta chains follows, all from one sample in a study of T cells in Graves' hyperthyroidism and ophthalmopathy. MiXCR, run by TCRdb on the multiplex PCR reads, gives a single entry per CDR3 protein. This table holds 500,000 to 750,000 distinct CDR3 sequences, around a sixth found once. The sample comprised blood. These receptors originate from a woman aged 25 to 39 with Graves' hyperthyroidism. Both conserved end residues are part of each CDR3. A D gene is named only where the DNA matches it firmly. Clone size is given for some rows only: seen once, a few or many times, or a class if the clone is expanded.

clone_size: NA
d_call: TRBD1
j_call: TRBJ2-7
v_call: TRBV5-4
cdr3_aa: CASSLVNRGEGEQYF
cdr3_nt: TGTGCCAGCAGCTTGGTGAACAGGGGGGAAGGCGAGCAGTACTTC

clone_size: few
d_call: NA
j_call: TRBJ2-3
v_call: TRBV10-3
cdr3_aa: CAISLPGTDTQYF
cdr3_nt: TGTGCCATCAGTCTACCGGGCACAGATACGCAGTATTTT

clone_size: many
d_call: NA
j_call: TRBJ2-1
v_call: TRBV6-1
cdr3_aa: CASSRGGVGGAEHEQFF
cdr3_nt: TGTGCCAGCAGCCGGGGTGGAGTGGGGGGCGCAGAGCATGAGCAGTTCTTC

clone_size: many
d_call: NA
j_call: TRBJ2-1
v_call: TRBV3-1
cdr3_aa: CASSQGRELWNEQFF
cdr3_nt: TGTGCCAGCAGCCAAGGACGGGAGTTGTGGAATGAGCAGTTCTTC

clone_size: many
d_call: NA
j_call: TRBJ2-1
v_call: TRBV6-2/TRBV6-3
cdr3_aa: CASSYSRGNNEQFF
cdr3_nt: TGTGCCAGCAGTTACTCGAGGGGAAACAATGAGCAGTTCTTC

clone_size: few
d_call: NA
j_call: TRBJ2-4
v_call: TRBV20-1
cdr3_aa: CSARARGANVDKNIQYF
cdr3_nt: TGCAGTGCAAGGGCCAGGGGGGCTAACGTCGACAAAAACATTCAGTACTTC

clone_size: NA
d_call: TRBD2
j_call: TRBJ2-3
v_call: TRBV20-1
cdr3_aa: CSALSGTSTDTQYF
cdr3_nt: TGCAGTGCGCTTAGCGGGACTAGCACAGATACGCAGTATTTT

clone_size: many
d_call: NA
j_call: TRBJ2-7
v_call: TRBV27
cdr3_aa: CASSEEDYEQYF
cdr3_nt: TGTGCCAGCAGTGAGGAGGACTACGAGCAGTACTTC

clone_size: NA
d_call: NA
j_call: TRBJ1-1
v_call: TRBV25-1
cdr3_aa: CASSEFGGYTEAFF
cdr3_nt: TGTGCCAGCAGTGAATTTGGGGGTTACACTGAAGCTTTCTTT

clone_size: NA
d_call: NA
j_call: TRBJ2-5
v_call: TRBV30
cdr3_aa: CAWNSFSPQETQYF
cdr3_nt: TGTGCCTGGAATTCCTTTTCTCCCCAAGAGACCCAGTACTTC

clone_size: many
d_call: NA
j_call: TRBJ2-3
v_call: TRBV10-1
cdr3_aa: CASSERSTDTQYF
cdr3_nt: TGCGCCAGCAGTGAGCGTAGCACAGATACGCAGTATTTT

clone_size: many
d_call: TRBD1
j_call: TRBJ2-7
v_call: TRBV27
cdr3_aa: CASSPRVSGTGGDEQYF
cdr3_nt: TGTGCCAGCAGTCCCCGTGTCTCCGGGACAGGGGGCGATGAGCAGTACTTC

clone_size: few
d_call: TRBD1
j_call: TRBJ1-1
v_call: TRBV5-1
cdr3_aa: CASRLQGLSTEAFF
cdr3_nt: TGCGCCAGCAGACTACAGGGGTTATCGACTGAAGCTTTCTTT

clone_size: many
d_call: TRBD1
j_call: TRBJ1-5
v_call: TRBV12-3/TRBV12-4
cdr3_aa: CASSFWQGDQPQHF
cdr3_nt: TGTGCCAGCAGTTTTTGGCAGGGGGATCAGCCCCAGCATTTT

clone_size: few
d_call: TRBD2
j_call: TRBJ2-1
v_call: TRBV5-6
cdr3_aa: CASSPGGLAGANEQFF
cdr3_nt: TGTGCCAGCAGCCCCGGTGGTCTAGCGGGAGCAAATGAGCAGTTCTTC

clone_size: many
d_call: NA
j_call: TRBJ1-1
v_call: TRBV28
cdr3_aa: CASSPTNRDTRGAFF
cdr3_nt: TGTGCCAGCAGCCCAACAAACCGGGACACCCGTGGCGCTTTCTTT

clone_size: few
d_call: NA
j_call: TRBJ2-7
v_call: TRBV4-2
cdr3_aa: CASSQTGTRKYEQYF
cdr3_nt: TGTGCCAGCAGCCAGACCGGGACACGGAAATACGAGCAGTACTTC

clone_size: many
d_call: TRBD2
j_call: TRBJ2-1
v_call: TRBV7-3
cdr3_aa: CASSSTSGTYNEQFF
cdr3_nt: TGTGCCAGCAGCTCTACTAGCGGCACCTACAATGAGCAGTTCTTC

clone_size: NA
d_call: TRBD2
j_call: TRBJ2-1
v_call: TRBV11-2
cdr3_aa: CASSSGLAGVNNEQFF
cdr3_nt: TGTGCCAGCAGCTCGGGACTAGCGGGAGTTAATAATGAGCAGTTCTTC

clone_size: many
d_call: NA
j_call: TRBJ1-1
v_call: TRBV7-6
cdr3_aa: CASSSSQSVNTEAFF
cdr3_nt: TGTGCCAGCAGCTCGTCGCAATCAGTGAACACTGAAGCTTTCTTT

clone_size: NA
d_call: TRBD1
j_call: TRBJ2-5
v_call: TRBV6-1
cdr3_aa: CATGQGAPETQYF
cdr3_nt: TGTGCCACCGGACAGGGGGCTCCAGAGACCCAGTACTTC

clone_size: few
d_call: TRBD1
j_call: TRBJ2-7
v_call: TRBV5-5
cdr3_aa: CASSRGQGLSYEQYF
cdr3_nt: TGTGCCAGCAGCCGCGGACAGGGCCTTTCCTACGAGCAGTACTTC

clone_size: many
d_call: NA
j_call: TRBJ2-5
v_call: TRBV5-4
cdr3_aa: CASSVPQETQYF
cdr3_nt: TGTGCCAGCAGCGTTCCCCAGGAGACCCAGTACTTC

clone_size: few
d_call: TRBD2
j_call: TRBJ2-7
v_call: TRBV18
cdr3_aa: CASSPPGGLGTYEQYF
cdr3_nt: TGTGCCAGCTCACCCCCGGGGGGATTAGGAACCTACGAGCAGTACTTC

clone_size: many
d_call: NA
j_call: TRBJ2-1
v_call: TRBV2
cdr3_aa: CASKDSSYNEQFF
cdr3_nt: TGTGCCAGCAAGGATAGCTCCTACAATGAGCAGTTCTTC

clone_size: NA
d_call: NA
j_call: TRBJ1-2
v_call: TRBV20-1
cdr3_aa: CSARFANFYGYTF
cdr3_nt: TGCAGTGCTAGGTTTGCAAATTTCTATGGCTACACCTTC

clone_size: many
d_call: NA
j_call: TRBJ2-1
v_call: TRBV20-1
cdr3_aa: CSARRGGYNEQFF
cdr3_nt: TGCAGTGCCCGAAGGGGGGGCTACAATGAGCAGTTCTTC

clone_size: NA
d_call: NA
j_call: TRBJ2-1
v_call: TRBV6-2/TRBV6-3
cdr3_aa: CASSYGTEKFF
cdr3_nt: TGTGCCAGCAGTTATGGGACTGAGAAGTTCTTC